This entry describes one T cell receptor beta chain. Sequencing targeted TCR beta in blood CD8+ and CD4+ T cells. These data belong to a study of CD8 T cells in Susac syndrome. V lost 5 bases to trimming and J lost 8 bases, with 17 bases between them. In germline, CDR1 is SQVTM, CDR2 ANQGSEA. The CDR3 spans 13 residues. A quantity of about 0.5 to 1 ug RNA underwent reverse transcription using random hexamers. MiXCR, run by TCRdb on the immunoSEQ multiplex PCR reads, gives a single entry per CDR3 protein. The data show 120,000 to 150,000 distinct CDR3 sequences, with 90% to 97% seen just once and less than 0.085% held by the top ten.

V gene TRBV29-1 combines with J gene TRBJ2-3; D might be TRBD1 (6 bases). The sequenced material came from CD4+ T cells from PBMCs. The TCR sequence derives from a human donor with Susac syndrome. CDR3 residues: CSVSEVGQGTQYF. The CDR3 nucleotides are TGCAGCGTTAGTGAGGTGGGACAAGGTACGCAGTATTTT.